The present T cell receptor beta chain was sequenced within a study of molecular identifiers for immune sequencing clone quantification. Study-level findings and limits: Clones above 20 RNA copies contained over 97% of effector molecules and under 1% of naive molecules. Jurkat TCR RNA spiked in from one cell could reportedly be detected among about a million naive cells.

Germline V gives CDR1 MNHEY, CDR2 SVGAGI. CDR3 length: 14 amino acids. V was pared by 6 bases and J by 0 bases, with 4 bases of the junction left unmatched. This clonotype was counted a few times. What it binds is unknown. RNA fractions of 10%, 30% or 50% and 20,000 to 1,000,000 sorted cells were the source of naive CD8 libraries. Libraries of bulk TCR were made by previously described methods (with listed TCR primers). In TCRdb, the PCR reads were re-called with MiXCR into one record per CDR3 protein. The sample includes 45,000 to 55,000 distinct CDR3 sequences, roughly a third seen only once; the top ten take 3.8%.

The chain carries TRBV6-5 and TRBJ1-2; 7 nucleotides align to TRBD1. The receptor was isolated from a human donor in good health. Some libraries in this study had Jurkat cell RNA spiked in. The sequencing input was naive CD8+ T cells from blood, with Jurkat cell RNA spiked in. Subset defined: FACS-sorted CD8+CD4-CCR7+CD45RA+ naive T cells. CDR3: CASRPGQTNYGYTF. The CDR3 nucleotides are TGTGCCAGCAGACCGGGACAGACTAACTATGGCTACACCTTC.